What follows are 17 T cell receptor gamma chains derived from one specimen sequenced in a study of gamma delta lymphoproliferative disorders and STAT genes. With CATT, TCRdb re-called clones from the multiplex PCR reads. The sample consists of under 2,500 gamma-chain clones, more than 10% of them appearing once. The receptor sequences were amplified from genomic DNA of peripheral blood mononuclear cells. The sequenced sample was blood. The receptors were sampled from a human donor with gamma-delta T-cell large granular lymphocyte leukemia.

Relative to its sample, this clone is medium-sized. V usage is TRGV2 and J usage is TRGJP2. The J gene is absent in TCRdb and was assigned here via DNA matching to germline. CDR1 EGSNGY and CDR2 YDSYNSKV come from the germline V gene. J gave up 2 bases and V 0 bases, and 6 bases lay outside the gene matches. The CDR3 sequence is 16 residues long. Here the CDR3 reads CATWDGVESSDWIKTF. CDR3 coding DNA: TGTGCCACCTGGGACGGGGTTGAGAGTAGTGATTGGATCAAGACGTTT.

The sample holds many counts of this clone. The same CDR3 is also encoded by other DNA sequences in this sample. V is TRGV9 and J is TRGJP. No J gene was available from TCRdb, and it was assigned here by a germline match of the DNA. Germline assignment: CDR1 GITISATS and CDR2 ISYDGTV (reference sequence). J lost 7 bases, V lost 0 bases, and 6 bases had no gene match. The CDR3 spans 17 residues. This chain's CDR3 is CALWEVRSELGKKIKVF. CDR3 bases: TGTGCCTTGTGGGAGGTGCGCTCGGAGTTGGGCAAAAAAATCAAGGTATTT.

In its sample, this clone was seen many times. J is TRGJ1 or TRGJ2 and V is TRGV10. The J gene is not listed in TCRdb, so it was assigned here from a DNA match to germline. TRGV10 counts as an open reading frame of uncertain function. The CDR3 totals 13 residues. The J segment lost 6 bases and the V segment lost 8 bases, leaving 11 bases of the junction unmatched. CDR3 region: CAAWDLEGYKKLF. CDR3 DNA sequence: TGTGCTGCGTGGGATTTAGAGGGTTATAAGAAACTCTTT.

This clone was detected ten times or more. This rearrangement joins TRGV8 to TRGJ1 or TRGJ2. The J gene, absent from TCRdb, was called here by matching the DNA to germline. Germline loops: CDR1 VENAVY, CDR2 YDSYNSRV. J was trimmed by 2 bases and V by 5 bases; bases with no gene match: 9. This CDR3 has 14 residues. The CDR3 loop is CATWGRCDYYKKLF. CDR3 coding DNA: TGTGCCACCTGGGGCCGCTGCGATTATTATAAGAAACTCTTT.

This clone appeared a few times. CDR3 protein: CATTKNKKLF. CDR3 nucleotides: TGTGCCACTACAAAAAATAAGAAACTCTTT. The chain uses TRGV3 and TRGJ1 or TRGJ2. Here the J gene was assigned by germline matching of the DNA, as TCRdb has none. V was pared by 10 bases and J by 8 bases, with 8 bases of the junction left unmatched. Germline V gives CDR1 VTNTFY, CDR2 YDVSTARD (reference sequence). The CDR3 is 10 amino acids.

V usage is TRGV3 and J usage is TRGJ1 or TRGJ2. Since TCRdb gives no J gene, matching the DNA to germline was used here to assign it. CDR3 length equals 14 residues. Germline CDR1 reads VTNTFY; CDR2 reads YDVSTARD (reference sequence). The CDR3 here is CAPGNSSNYYKKLF. Here the CDR3 DNA reads TGTGCACCTGGGAACTCTTCGAATTATTATAAGAAACTCTTT.

This clone was counted ten times or more. The chain carries TRGV2 and TRGJ1 or TRGJ2. The J gene, not given by TCRdb, was assigned here from a germline match of the nucleotide sequence. Germline lookup yields CDR1 EGSNGY and CDR2 YDSYNSKV. The CDR3 consists of 11 residues. The V gene end was trimmed by 2 bases and the J gene end by 10 bases; junction bases not matched to a gene: 5. The CDR3 protein is CATWDVQKKLF. DNA of the CDR3: TGTGCCACCTGGGACGTGCAAAAGAAACTCTTT.

This clone is labeled as medium-sized. This rearrangement joins TRGV2 to TRGJ1 or TRGJ2. Here the J gene was assigned by germline matching of the DNA, as TCRdb has none. The CDR3 sequence is 13 residues long. The V and J ends lost 3 bases and 3 bases, in that order; junction bases with no gene match: 5. CDR1 EGSNGY and CDR2 YDSYNSKV come from the germline V gene. CDR3: CATWDRAYYKKLF. The CDR3 region has the DNA TGTGCCACCTGGGACAGGGCTTATTATAAGAAACTCTTT.

Comment on this clone: At one end the junction does not follow the germline gene, possibly because of a read error. This chain connects TRGV10 to TRGJP1. TCRdb leaves out the J gene; it was filled in here by matching the DNA to germline. TRGV10 is treated as an ORF (open reading frame) with a function not yet certain. The CDR3 sequence is 14 residues long. CDR3 region: CAGLGSATGWFKIF. The CDR3 coding sequence is TGCGCGGGATTAGGGAGTGCCACTGGTTGGTTCAAGATATTT.

This clone was seen more than once but under ten times. The protein given by TCRdb reflects a much larger clone and differs at residue 8 from this DNA's translation, likely from a read error; the protein shown is the DNA's translation. The rearrangement uses TRGV4 and TRGJP1. The J gene was not available in TCRdb and was assigned here by matching the DNA to germline segments. CDR3 size: 14 residues. Germline CDR1 reads EGSTGY; CDR2 reads YDSYTSSV. The CDR3 sequence is CATWDDTNGWFKIF. DNA of the CDR3: TGTGCCACCTGGGATGATACCAATGGTTGGTTCAAGATATTT.

V usage is TRGV10 and J usage is TRGJ1 or TRGJ2. TCRdb gives no J gene; it was assigned here by matching the DNA to germline. TRGV10 is recorded as an ORF, its role being uncertain. V lost 8 bases to trimming and J lost 3 bases; unmatched junction nucleotides: 2. This CDR3 is built from 11 residues. The CDR3 sequence is CAAWLYYKKLF. In DNA, the CDR3 is TGTGCTGCGTGGCTTTATTATAAGAAACTCTTT.

This clone has at least ten counts. The V gene is TRGV5, the J gene TRGJ1 or TRGJ2. TCRdb supplies no J gene; here it was assigned by aligning the nucleotide sequence to germline. V shed 0 bases, J shed 1 base, and the junction held 6 bases outside the gene matches. The CDR3 length is 15 residues. In germline, CDR1 is VINAFY, CDR2 YDVSNSKD. DNA of the CDR3: TGTGCCACCTGGGACAGGCCTGGAAATTATTATAAGAAACTCTTT. This codes for CATWDRPGNYYKKLF.

This clone was seen a few times. The chain has TRGV1 and TRGJ1 or TRGJ2. The J gene is absent in TCRdb and was assigned here via DNA matching to germline. TRGV1 qualifies as an ORF whose function is uncertain. This CDR3 spans 13 amino acids. The J segment lost 4 bases and the V segment lost 0 bases, leaving 3 bases of the junction unmatched. The CDR3 region is CATWDRRYYKKLF. The CDR3 DNA reads TGTGCCACCTGGGACAGGAGGTATTATAAGAAACTCTTT.

This clone was picked up a small number of times. This DNA translates differently at residue 4 from the TCRdb protein, which is that of a much larger clone; a read error is likely, and the protein shown is the DNA's own translation. In DNA, the CDR3 is TGTGCCACCTTGGACAAATCTGGTTGGTTCAAGATATTT. This translates into CATLDKSGWFKIF. The rearrangement uses TRGV5 and TRGJP1. No J gene was available from TCRdb, and it was assigned here by a germline match of the DNA. Germline V CDR1 and CDR2: VINAFY, YDVSNSKD. There are 13 residues in the CDR3.

Relative to its sample, this clone is medium-sized. The V gene is TRGV10, the J gene TRGJ1 or TRGJ2. Because TCRdb records no J gene, it was assigned here through a match of the DNA to germline. TRGV10 carries the ORF label, with uncertain function. V dropped 8 bases and J dropped 10; count of bases not matched to a gene: 21. This CDR3 is built from 15 residues. Here the CDR3 reads CAAWDYVPKSRKKLF. Written as DNA, the CDR3 is TGTGCTGCGTGGGATTACGTCCCGAAATCGAGGAAGAAACTCTTT.

Regarding this clone: The limits of the CDR3 on the DNA are not certain, so only TCRdb's listed CDR3 is given. The J gene was not called, though the V gene is TRGV3. The germline V gene has CDR1 VTNTFY and CDR2 YDVSTARD (reference sequence). A total of 22 residues make up the CDR3, ends included. The CDR3 is CATWDRPGISIIRNSLAVEQHF.

The table lists this clone with many counts. The chain carries TRGV2 and TRGJ1 or TRGJ2. Here the J gene came from matching the DNA to germline, since TCRdb omits it. This CDR3 is built from 12 residues. In germline, CDR1 is EGSNGY, CDR2 YDSYNSKV. V dropped 0 bases and J dropped 9; count of bases not matched to a gene: 5. CDR3 sequence reads: CATWDGQSKKLF. The CDR3 DNA is TGTGCCACCTGGGACGGGCAAAGTAAGAAACTCTTT.